A single sample is the source of the 21 T cell receptor beta chains below, sequenced in a study of PD-1 blockade in classical Hodgkin lymphoma. Sequencing used immunoSEQ multiplex PCR; TCRdb keeps in-frame clones, though not all of them. Here the sample spans 10,000 to 15,000 clones, more than 60% being singletons. Every single patient, without exception, relapsed after autologous stem cell transplantation, and brentuximab vedotin exposure varied. The authors enriched CD8+ T cells from thawed PBMCs via magnetic negative selection. This specimen was CD8+ T cells from blood, taken at baseline. The receptors here all came from a human donor with classical Hodgkin lymphoma.

The chain employs TRBV4-3 and TRBJ1-2, with D hard to call. This CDR3 contains 15 residues. Germline CDR1 is LGHNA and CDR2 is YSLEER. Trimming removed 1 base at V and 0 bases at J, with 9 bases between. The CDR3 DNA is TGCGCCAGCAGCCAAGTTATCGGCACTAACTATGGCTACACCTTC. Protein product: CASSQVIGTNYGYTF.

The chain carries TRBV18 and TRBJ1-1; TRBD1 aligns across 7 bases. The V gene end was trimmed by 6 bases and the J gene end by 4 bases; junction bases not matched to a gene: 8. The CDR3 runs to 14 residues. In germline, CDR1 is KGHSH, CDR2 LQKENI. The CDR3 coding sequence is TGTGCCAGCTCCAAAGGGGGCAGGGGCACTGAAGCTTTCTTT. Residues: CASSKGGRGTEAFF.

This chain uses TRBV11-2 with TRBJ2-7; the D gene is possibly TRBD2 (5 bases). CDR1 and CDR2 from the germline V gene are SGHAT and FQNNGV. The CDR3 loop spans 15 amino acids. The V gene lost 1 base and the J gene lost 5 bases, with 15 bases spanning the gap. The CDR3 sequence is CASSLVRGTIDEQYF. CDR3 in DNA: TGTGCCAGCAGCTTAGTCCGGGGTACCATAGACGAGCAGTACTTC.

The J gene is TRBJ1-1, the V gene TRBV13; D remains ambiguous. The germline V gene has CDR1 PRHDT and CDR2 FYEKMQ (reference sequence). This CDR3 spans 13 amino acids. The germline V and J ends were trimmed by 4 bases and 6 bases, with 12 bases remaining between them. CDR3 nucleotides: TGTGCCAGCAGCTATCGGGTCCGGTCTGAAGCTTTCTTT. Its protein is CASSYRVRSEAFF.

The chain employs TRBV29-1 and TRBJ2-7; 9 nucleotides line up with TRBD1. This CDR3 has 11 amino acids. The germline CDR1 and CDR2 sequences are SQVTM and ANQGSEA. The J segment lost 5 bases and the V segment lost 6 bases, leaving 2 bases of the junction unmatched. The CDR3 loop reads CSVTGGDEQYF. CDR3 coding DNA: TGCAGCGTGACAGGGGGGGACGAGCAGTACTTC.

This chain links TRBV27 with TRBJ2-1; D remains unclear. Trimming stripped 7 bases from V and 0 bases from J, with 1 base between. Germline V gene sequence: CDR1 MNHEY, CDR2 SMNVEV (reference sequence). This CDR3 is built from 11 residues. The CDR3 loop reads CASTSYNEQFF. For the CDR3, the DNA is TGTGCCAGCACCTCCTACAATGAGCAGTTCTTC.

The table lists this clone with a count of one. The chain combines TRBV19 with TRBJ2-4, with D possibly matching TRBD1 (7 bases). Trimming shortened V by 9 bases and J by 3 bases, and 18 bases separated the two germline ends. Looked up from germline, CDR1 is LNHDA and CDR2 is SQIVND (reference sequence). CDR3 length: 15 residues. In nucleotides, the CDR3 is TGTGCCAGCCAAGACAGGGCCGGGGGCAAAAACATTCAGTACTTC. Translated, it gives CASQDRAGGKNIQYF.

Sample share makes this clone medium-sized. This chain uses TRBV27 with TRBJ2-2; D remains unclear. Germline V gene lookup returns CDR1 MNHEY and CDR2 SMNVEV (reference sequence). The CDR3 loop spans 15 amino acids. V was shortened by 6 bases and J by 0 bases, with 11 bases between the two germline ends. CDR3 nucleotides: TGTGCCAGCAGACGAGACATTTCGAACACCGGGGAGCTGTTTTTT. It translates to CASRRDISNTGELFF.

V usage is TRBV2 and J usage is TRBJ2-2; maybe TRBD2 (6 bases). The CDR3 covers 13 residues. The germline V gene encodes CDR1 SNHLY and CDR2 FYNNEI. Trimming took off 11 bases at V and 2 bases at J, with 12 bases between the two ends. The CDR3 bases are TGTGCCGTACCGGGACTTAACACCGGGGAGCTGTTTTTT. It encodes CAVPGLNTGELFF. Together with reference TRBV2 and TRBJ2-2, the CDR3 gives the full variable domain: EPEVTQTPSHQVTQMGQEVILRCVPISNHLYFYWYRQILGQKVEFLVSFYNNEISEKSEIFDDQFSVERPDGSNFTLKIRSTKLEDSAMYFCAVPGLNTGELFFGEGSRLTVL.

As regards this clone: Other DNA sequences within the sample encode an identical CDR3. The chain couples TRBV27 to TRBJ1-2, with a weak D call TRBD1 (6 bases). CDR1 and CDR2 (germline): MNHEY, SMNVEV (reference sequence). This CDR3 contains 12 residues. V lost 6 bases, J lost 8 bases, and 13 bases lay in between. CDR3: CASRTGGRGYTF. As DNA, the CDR3 is TGTGCCAGCAGGACAGGCGGAAGGGGCTACACCTTC.

V usage is TRBV7-9 and J usage is TRBJ1-2; D is unclear. The CDR3 consists of 16 residues. Trimming removed 5 bases from V and 4 bases from J, with 20 bases in between. From germline, CDR1 is SEHNR and CDR2 FQNEAQ (reference sequence). The CDR3 sequence is CASSTLSDGVGYGYTF. Here the CDR3 DNA reads TGTGCCAGCAGCACCCTTAGCGACGGGGTTGGCTATGGCTACACCTTC.

The chain links TRBV19 to TRBJ1-6; unclear D gene. Per germline, CDR1 LNHDA and CDR2 SQIVND (reference sequence). Trimming removed 3 bases at V and 14 bases at J, with 11 bases between. CDR3 length: 12 amino acids. CDR3 sequence (DNA): TGTGCCAGTAGTATCGTACCTTGGACCCTCCACTTT. Translated, it gives CASSIVPWTLHF.

The chain links TRBV15 to TRBJ1-2; D call uncertain. Trimming removed 0 bases from V and 4 bases from J, with 21 bases in between. There are 18 residues in the CDR3. Germline CDR1 and CDR2: LNHNV and YYDKDF (reference sequence). The CDR3 sequence is CATSRDLMTYSTIYGYTF. CDR3 DNA sequence: TGTGCCACCAGCAGAGATCTTATGACCTACTCTACAATCTATGGCTACACCTTC.

The chain couples TRBV30 to TRBJ2-7, with TRBD2 identical over 10 bases. The ends lost 0 bases at V and 3 bases at J; junction bases unmatched: 8. The germline gives CDR1 GTSNPN, CDR2 SVGIG (reference sequence). The CDR3 length is 16 residues. The CDR3: CAWSVPFGTSDYEQYF. CDR3 in DNA: TGTGCCTGGAGTGTACCGTTTGGGACTAGCGACTACGAGCAGTACTTC.

This chain links TRBV2 with TRBJ2-1, with D perhaps matching TRBD1 or TRBD2 (6 bases each). Germline V gives CDR1 SNHLY, CDR2 FYNNEI. V shed 1 base and J shed 6 bases, with 10 bases lying between them. CDR3 length: 14 amino acids. The CDR3 sequence is CASSEVRGVNEQFF. DNA for the CDR3: TGTGCCAGCAGTGAAGTTAGGGGGGTCAATGAGCAGTTCTTC.

The chain uses TRBV10-3 and TRBJ2-7; TRBD2 matches 7 bases. Unmatched junction bases numbered 7, after V lost 6 bases and J lost 5 bases. The CDR3 has 13 amino acids. Germline CDR1 reads ENHRY; CDR2 reads SYGVKD. CDR3 region: CAIRGTAGDEQYF. For the CDR3, the DNA is TGTGCCATCAGAGGGACCGCGGGAGACGAGCAGTACTTC.

This chain joins TRBV19 and TRBJ1-1; possible D gene TRBD1, 5 bases. Germline CDR1 and CDR2: LNHDA and SQIVND (reference sequence). Between the trimmed V and J ends, which lost 6 bases and 8 bases, there was a span of 16 bases. This CDR3 contains 13 residues. CDR3 nucleotides: TGTGCCAGTAGCTGGGCGGAGGGGTCAGAAGCTTTCTTT. As protein: CASSWAEGSEAFF.

The chain combines TRBV7-9 with TRBJ2-7, with TRBD2 identical over 10 bases. Germline V gene sequence: CDR1 SEHNR, CDR2 FQNEAQ (reference sequence). The CDR3 has 16 residues. V was clipped by 5 bases and J by 0 bases; unmatched bases: 7. The CDR3 DNA follows: TGTGCCAGCAGCCCCCTGGGACTAGCGAGCTCCTACGAGCAGTACTTC. It encodes CASSPLGLASSYEQYF.

This clone occurred a few times. The J gene is TRBJ2-7, the V gene TRBV27; 8 bases line up with TRBD1. From germline, CDR1 is MNHEY and CDR2 SMNVEV (reference sequence). V was clipped by 5 bases and J by 4 bases; unmatched bases: 10. This CDR3 has 15 residues. Written as DNA, the CDR3 is TGTGCCAGCAGTCCCCGTGCAGGGGGCTTGTACGAGCAGTACTTC. Encoded protein: CASSPRAGGLYEQYF.

The chain carries TRBV30 and TRBJ2-7, with 10 bases lining up with TRBD1. Germline V gene lookup returns CDR1 GTSNPN and CDR2 SVGIG (reference sequence). This CDR3 has 15 amino acids. Trimming at V came to 1 base and at J to 1 base, leaving 4 bases not matched to a gene. The DNA for the CDR3 is TGTGCCTGGAGTGATGGACAGGGGGGATCCTACGAGCAGTACTTC. It codes for CAWSDGQGGSYEQYF.

V and J are TRBV5-4 and TRBJ1-1; possibly TRBD1 for D (5 bases). The CDR3 sequence is 14 residues long. Germline CDR1 and CDR2: SGHNT and YYREEE (reference sequence). V gave up 5 bases and J gave up 1 base, with 12 bases separating them. The CDR3 reads CASRTSGANTEAFF. The DNA of the CDR3 is TGTGCCAGCAGGACAAGTGGGGCGAACACTGAAGCTTTCTTT.